Each of the 28 T cell receptor beta chains below was sequenced from the same sample in a study of post-analysis software for immune sequencing data. Whole-study results and caveats: Five or six TRBV segments, TRBV5-6, TRBV5-1 and TRBV20-1 among them, were found more frequent in patients than controls.

Their antigens remain unidentified. Libraries were made from TCR beta cDNA, and they carried unique molecular identifiers. TCRdb passed the PCR reads through MiXCR, listing each CDR3 protein once. The table includes about 810,000 distinct CDR3 sequences, approximately 53% detected once. Sequenced input: blood. These receptors came from a girl aged 5-17 years with multiple sclerosis.

This clonotype was detected a few times. The chain has TRBV10-3 and TRBJ2-1; tentative D call: TRBD2 (5 bases). Germline V CDR1 and CDR2: ENHRY, SYGVKD. V dropped 4 bases and J dropped 8 bases, with 9 bases sitting between them. This CDR3 contains 12 residues. The CDR3 DNA reads as TGTGCCATCAGTGGGGAGACTGATGAGCAGTTCTTC. Translating gives CAISGETDEQFF.

This chain connects TRBV7-6 to TRBJ2-7; the match to TRBD1 covers 9 bases. V gave up 3 bases and J gave up 0 bases; unmatched junction bases: 9. Germline V lookup: CDR1 SGHVS, CDR2 FNYEAQ. There are 17 residues in the CDR3. CDR3 amino acids: CASSLVLGDRDSYEQYF. The DNA for the CDR3 is TGTGCCAGCAGCTTGGTCCTTGGGGACAGGGACTCCTACGAGCAGTACTTC.

In this sample, this clonotype turned up a few times. V is TRBV29-1 and J is TRBJ2-4, with 8 bases lining up with TRBD2. The J call may be in error: the DNA end matches TRBJ2-7 better. In germline, CDR1 is SQVTM, CDR2 ANQGSEA. The CDR3 is 14 residues long. CDR3 in amino acids: CSDGREVLLIEQYF. As DNA, the CDR3 is TGCAGCGACGGGAGGGAGGTCCTCCTTATCGAGCAGTACTTC.

The V call is TRBV10-3, the J call TRBJ2-6; D unclear. The germline gives CDR1 ENHRY, CDR2 SYGVKD. The CDR3 extends over 15 amino acids. V was clipped by 6 bases and J by 2 bases, with 11 bases between them. The CDR3 DNA reads as TGTGCCATCAGGGGCTCGGAACCTGGGGCCAACGTCCTGACTTTC. This codes for CAIRGSEPGANVLTF.

This chain connects TRBV11-3 to TRBJ2-4; TRBD1 matches 7 bases. The J call may be mistaken, given a closer DNA end match to TRBJ2-7. The CDR3 sequence is 15 residues long. Germline-derived CDR1 and CDR2 are SGHNT and YENEEA. CDR3 sequence (DNA): TGTGCCAGCAGCTTAGGTACAGGGGTAGAGGACGAGCAGTACTTC. Protein product: CASSLGTGVEDEQYF.

The chain is built from TRBV20-1 and TRBJ2-5; D is perhaps TRBD1 or TRBD2 (5 bases each). The J call could be wrong; TRBJ2-7 is a better fit for the DNA end. The CDR3 contains 13 residues. Per germline, CDR1 DFQATT and CDR2 SNEGSKA (reference sequence). CDR3 coding DNA: TGCAGTGCCCCCGGGACGGCAACCTACGAGCAGTACTTC. Its translation: CSAPGTATYEQYF.

This chain joins TRBV29-1 and TRBJ2-5; no clear D. Deletions cut 0 bases from V and 5 bases from J, with 4 bases between. This CDR3 has 11 residues. In germline, CDR1 is SQVTM, CDR2 ANQGSEA. CDR3 sequence reads: CSVEDSETQYF. CDR3 nucleotide sequence: TGCAGCGTTGAAGATTCCGAGACCCAGTACTTC.

The rearrangement joins TRBV5-1 to TRBJ1-2, with 8 positions matching TRBD1. CDR3 length: 15 residues. V trimming: 1 base; J trimming: 4 bases; junction bases outside the gene matches: 6. Germline assignment: CDR1 SGHRS and CDR2 YFSETQ. This chain's CDR3 is CASSLRVTGAYGYTF. The CDR3 nucleotides read TGCGCCAGCAGCTTGAGAGTGACAGGGGCCTATGGCTACACCTTC.

This clonotype appeared a few times. Sequence at one end of the junction differs from germline and may be a read error. J is TRBJ2-7 and V is TRBV27, with TRBD1 matching over 8 bases. The V gene's germline CDR1 is MNHEY and CDR2 SMNVEV (reference sequence). CDR3 length: 14 residues. The chain's CDR3 is CAGSFQGADYEQYF. As DNA, the CDR3 is TGTGCCGGCAGTTTCCAGGGGGCTGACTACGAGCAGTACTTC.

This clonotype showed up just a few times. The chain joins TRBV2 to TRBJ2-7, with TRBD2 identical over 11 bases. V lost 8 bases to trimming and J lost 2 bases; unmatched junction nucleotides: 5. CDR3 size: 14 residues. CDR1 and CDR2 from the germline V gene are SNHLY and FYNNEI. The CDR3, as DNA: TGTGCCAGCTATGGGGGACTAGCGGCCTACGAGCAGTACTTC. It encodes CASYGGLAAYEQYF.

Only one count was recorded for this clonotype. The chain combines TRBV5-1 with TRBJ2-1; the D is unclear. This CDR3 spans 15 amino acids. V gave up 0 bases and J gave up 5 bases, with 12 bases separating them. Per the germline V gene, CDR1 is SGHRS and CDR2 is YFSETQ. The CDR3 DNA sequence: TGCGCCAGCAGCTTGGTAGTAGCCTCGGACAATGAGCAGTTCTTC. It codes for CASSLVVASDNEQFF.

The CDR3 DNA reads as TGTGCCAGCAGTGAAACGGGAGGGCCACACAATGAGCAGTTCTTC. Amino acids: CASSETGGPHNEQFF. V and J are TRBV6-1 and TRBJ2-1, with TRBD2 matching 8 bases. V gave up 2 bases and J gave up 5 bases; unmatched junction bases: 5. Germline loops: CDR1 MNHNS, CDR2 SASEGT. The CDR3 extends over 15 amino acids.

The V gene is TRBV20-1, the J gene TRBJ1-1; 7 bases agree with TRBD1. The CDR3 has 11 residues. V lost 6 bases to trimming and J lost 6 bases; unmatched junction nucleotides: 4. From germline, CDR1 is DFQATT and CDR2 SNEGSKA (reference sequence). The CDR3 DNA reads as TGCAGTGCCCATCAGGGGGCTGAAGCTTTCTTT. Its translation: CSAHQGAEAFF.

The genes are TRBV5-1 and TRBJ2-2; D gene uncertain. Trimming left V 0 bases short and J 0 bases short, with 6 bases between. CDR1 is SGHRS and CDR2 is YFSETQ in the germline V gene. The CDR3 has 15 amino acids. The CDR3 reads CASSLEQANTGELFF. The CDR3, as DNA: TGCGCCAGCAGCTTGGAGCAGGCGAACACCGGGGAGCTGTTTTTT.

This clonotype was seen more than once but under ten times. The genes are TRBV29-1 and TRBJ2-7; D gene uncertain. In germline, CDR1 is SQVTM, CDR2 ANQGSEA. The CDR3 consists of 14 residues. The V end lost 1 base, the J end lost 1 base, and 11 bases lay between the germline ends. The chain's CDR3 is CSVEVRYGSYEQYF. The CDR3 DNA reads as TGCAGCGTTGAAGTAAGATACGGTTCCTACGAGCAGTACTTC.

The chain has TRBV10-3 and TRBJ1-2; weak D call: TRBD1 (6 bases). CDR1 ENHRY and CDR2 SYGVKD come from the germline V gene. V was pared by 7 bases and J by 3 bases, with 9 bases between. The CDR3 totals 12 residues. The CDR3 coding sequence is TGTGCCATCAACCGACAGGACTATGGCTACACCTTC. Translated: CAINRQDYGYTF.

CDR3 amino acids: CASSRSSGSGEQFF. CDR3 DNA: TGTGCCAGCAGTAGGTCTAGCGGGAGTGGTGAGCAGTTCTTC. V is TRBV6-2 or TRBV6-3 and J is TRBJ2-1; 10 positions match TRBD2. There are 14 residues in the CDR3. After removal of 5 bases from V and 9 bases from J, the junction contained 7 bases not matched to a gene. In germline, CDR1 is MNHEY, CDR2 SVGEGT.

J is TRBJ2-4 and V is TRBV7-3, with D perhaps matching TRBD1 (5 bases). The last part of the DNA fits TRBJ2-7 better; the J call may be wrong. CDR3 size: 13 residues. Germline V gene sequence: CDR1 SGHTA, CDR2 FQGTGA. CDR3 protein: CASSLLGRAEQYF. CDR3 coding DNA: TGTGCCAGCAGCTTACTGGGCAGGGCCGAGCAGTACTTC.

The chain couples TRBV27 to TRBJ1-4, with no clear D. There are 18 residues in the CDR3. Trimming removed 6 bases at V and 5 bases at J, with 25 bases between. Germline CDR1 is MNHEY and CDR2 is SMNVEV (reference sequence). CDR3 region: CASSRRIRGPYRNEKLFF. As DNA, the CDR3 is TGTGCCAGCAGCCGCCGAATTAGAGGCCCCTATCGGAATGAAAAACTGTTTTTT.

In this sample, this clonotype turned up many times. At one boundary the junction diverges from the germline segment, which might be a read error. This chain joins TRBV7-7 and TRBJ2-7, with 7 bases fitting TRBD1. The CDR3 consists of 14 residues. Germline CDR1 is SSHAT and CDR2 is FNYEAQ (reference sequence). CDR3 residues: CASSIRQGSYEQYF. In DNA form, the CDR3 reads TGTGCTAGCAGCATAAGACAGGGTTCCTACGAGCAGTACTTC.

The V gene is TRBV29-1, the J gene TRBJ1-2, with no clear D. The V and J ends lost 0 bases and 5 bases respectively, with 7 bases between them. Germline CDR1 is SQVTM and CDR2 is ANQGSEA. The CDR3 is 12 residues long. In DNA form, the CDR3 reads TGCAGCGTTGAAGAGCCGGGGTATGGCTACACCTTC. This sequence encodes CSVEEPGYGYTF.

The chain has TRBV29-1 and TRBJ1-2; D ambiguous. Trimming left V 6 bases short and J 4 bases short, with 12 bases between. This CDR3 is built from 12 residues. Germline CDR1 is SQVTM and CDR2 is ANQGSEA. CDR3 DNA sequence: TGCAGCGTCGCCGGACTGCCCTATGGCTACACCTTC. Its protein product is CSVAGLPYGYTF.

The chain has TRBV6-5 and TRBJ2-3; 8 nucleotides line up with TRBD2. Germline assignment: CDR1 MNHEY and CDR2 SVGAGI. This CDR3 is built from 15 residues. With V trimmed by 8 bases and J by 3 bases, 10 bases remained unmatched. CDR3 sequence: CASFSGTRRTDTQYF. CDR3 DNA: TGTGCCAGCTTTAGCGGGACTCGTCGGACAGATACGCAGTATTTT.

The chain joins TRBV5-1 to TRBJ2-3, with TRBD2 matching 8 bases. The germline CDR1 and CDR2 sequences are SGHRS and YFSETQ. The V and J ends lost 3 bases and 2 bases, in that order; junction bases with no gene match: 8. The CDR3 totals 16 residues. The CDR3 DNA reads as TGCGCCAGCAGCTACCCATTTAGCGGGGTCACAGATACGCAGTATTTT. This translates into CASSYPFSGVTDTQYF.

The V call is TRBV29-1, the J call TRBJ2-5; unclear D gene. The germline gives CDR1 SQVTM, CDR2 ANQGSEA. There are 12 residues in the CDR3. V dropped 4 bases and J dropped 5 bases, with 11 bases sitting between them. The CDR3 region is CSVVAAQETQYF. DNA for the CDR3: TGCAGCGTTGTGGCAGCCCAGGAGACCCAGTACTTC.

V usage is TRBV12-3 or TRBV12-4 and J usage is TRBJ2-6, with unresolved D. Between the trimmed V and J ends, which lost 7 bases and 1 base, there was a span of 5 bases. The CDR3 runs 13 residues. In DNA, the CDR3 is TGTGCCAGCATCAATTCTGGGGCCAACGTCCTGACTTTC. This encodes CASINSGANVLTF.

The V and J genes are TRBV13 and TRBJ2-7; tentatively, D is TRBD2 (6 bases). V was shortened by 5 bases and J by 7 bases, with 15 bases between the two germline ends. The CDR3 runs 13 residues. The germline V gene encodes CDR1 PRHDT and CDR2 FYEKMQ (reference sequence). For the CDR3, the DNA is TGTGCCAGCAGCAGGGACTCCCCAGGAGAGCAGTACTTC. Translating gives CASSRDSPGEQYF.

To note about this clonotype: One end of the junction fails to match germline, which may point to a read error. The rearrangement joins TRBV7-9 to TRBJ2-6; perhaps TRBD1 as D (5 bases). The germline CDR1 and CDR2 sequences are SEHNR and FQNEAQ (reference sequence). The CDR3 length is 19 residues. The CDR3, as DNA: TGTACCAGCAGGCAACAGGCTAATGGAAACCGGGCCGGGGCCAACGTCCTGACTTTC. Residues: CTSRQQANGNRAGANVLTF. The full variable domain, completed using reference TRBV7-9 and TRBJ2-6, is DTGVSQNPRHKITKRGQNVTFRCDPISEHNRLYWYRQTLGQGPEFLTYFQNEAQLEKSRLLSDRFSAERPKGSFSTLEIQRTEQGDSAMYLCTSRQQANGNRAGANVLTFGAGSRLTVL.